Sequencing of this TCR beta chain was carried out in a study of technical replicates of blood from several donors. Method: immunoSEQ multiplex PCR; TCRdb's copy keeps in-frame clones and lacks some. Of roughly 15,000 clones listed, over 80% are singletons. The sequence derives from a human donor in good health. Material: PBMCs.

In DNA, the CDR3 is TGCGCCAGCAGCGCGCATACCCCAAGCCAAGAGACCCAGTACTTC. This gives the protein CASSAHTPSQETQYF. V usage is TRBV5-1 and J usage is TRBJ2-5, with unresolved D. Trimming stripped 4 bases from V and 1 base from J, with 14 bases between. The germline V gene has CDR1 SGHRS and CDR2 YFSETQ. This CDR3 is built from 15 residues.